This T cell receptor beta chain is from a study of blood T cell repertoires in COVID-19. V lost 5 bases to trimming and J lost 6 bases, with 17 bases between them. Per germline, CDR1 SGHTA and CDR2 FQGNSA. The CDR3 is 15 amino acids. Some clones are missing from TCRdb's copy, which holds only in-frame ones; the method was immunoSEQ multiplex PCR. Among some 270,000 clones listed, 90% were seen once. Enrolled during active infection, Seattle patients were then followed longitudinally. The specimen was peripheral blood. The chain couples TRBV7-2 to TRBJ1-5, with D perhaps matching TRBD1 (6 bases). The source of this sequence is a woman in her sixties with COVID-19, enrolled during active disease. CDR3 region: CASSLKGQLVQPQHF. The CDR3 DNA is TGTGCCAGCAGCCTAAAAGGACAGTTGGTTCAGCCCCAGCATTTT.